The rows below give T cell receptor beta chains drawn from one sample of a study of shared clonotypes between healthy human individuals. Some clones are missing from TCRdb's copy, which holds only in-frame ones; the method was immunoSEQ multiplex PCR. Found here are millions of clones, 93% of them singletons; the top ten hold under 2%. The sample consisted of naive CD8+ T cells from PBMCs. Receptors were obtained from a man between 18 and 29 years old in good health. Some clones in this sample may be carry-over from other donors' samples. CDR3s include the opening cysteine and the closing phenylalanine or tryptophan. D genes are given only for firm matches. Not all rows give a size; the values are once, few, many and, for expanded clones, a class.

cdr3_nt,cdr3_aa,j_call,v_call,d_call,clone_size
TGTGCCAGCAGCAGACGACAGGGGGCTAACTATGGCTACACCTTC,CASSRRQGANYGYTF,TRBJ1-2,TRBV9,TRBD1,-
TGTGCCAGTAGTATTAGGGGTTCCTTGGACAATGAGCAGTTCTTC,CASSIRGSLDNEQFF,TRBJ2-1,TRBV19,-,-
TGTGCCAGCAGCCCCCGGGGCAGCTCTGGAAACACCATATATTTT,CASSPRGSSGNTIYF,TRBJ1-3,TRBV9,-,-
TGTGCCAGCAGCTTAGCCGGGGCAGGGAGCTCCTACGAGCAGTACTTC,CASSLAGAGSSYEQYF,TRBJ2-7,TRBV7-8,-,-
TGTGCCAGCAGCTCTCGGGGAGTTTTAGATACGCAGTATTTT,CASSSRGVLDTQYF,TRBJ2-3,TRBV7-9,-,-
TGCAGTGCTACGATGTCCGAGGGCTACACCTTC,CSATMSEGYTF,TRBJ1-2,TRBV20-1,-,-
TGTGCCAGCAGTGGTGGGGGTTCTGGGGCCAACGTCCTGACTTTC,CASSGGGSGANVLTF,TRBJ2-6,TRBV27,-,-
TGTGCCAGCCTGGTCCGGGGTTTGGTTTGGACCCAGTACTTC,CASLVRGLVWTQYF,TRBJ2-5,TRBV6-1,-,-
TGTGCCAGCAGCTTAGGTGCTTCCTTGTCGGCAGGGGCCAGGGATACGCAGTATTTT,CASSLGASLSAGARDTQYF,TRBJ2-3,TRBV7-8,-,-
TGTGCCAGCAGCCCAAGGGGCGCGGATGGCTACACCTTC,CASSPRGADGYTF,TRBJ1-2,TRBV7-6,-,-
TGTGCCAGCAGTCTGACTCAAAACAACAATGAGCAGTTCTTC,CASSLTQNNNEQFF,TRBJ2-1,TRBV11-2,-,-
TGCGCCAGCAGAGAGACAGATCCTGGAAACACCATATATTTT,CASRETDPGNTIYF,TRBJ1-3,TRBV10-2,-,-
TGTGCCAGCAGCTTATACCCCGCGGGTAGCCGGAACAATGAGCAGTTCTTC,CASSLYPAGSRNNEQFF,TRBJ2-1,TRBV7-8,-,-
TGTGCCACCAGCAGAGATGATTGGGGATATAATATGAACACTGAAGCTTTCTTT,CATSRDDWGYNMNTEAFF,TRBJ1-1,TRBV15,-,-
TGTGCCAGCAGCTTGTATCCGGGACAGGGTTACGAGCAGTACTTC,CASSLYPGQGYEQYF,TRBJ2-7,TRBV5-6,TRBD1,-
TGCAGCGTTCTGATGGCCGGGTTGCCTCTCGAGCAGTACTTC,CSVLMAGLPLEQYF,TRBJ2-7,TRBV29-1,-,-
TGTGCCAGCAGCTGGGGACGAGGCAGCTCCTACAATGAGCAGTTCTTC,CASSWGRGSSYNEQFF,TRBJ2-1,TRBV7-8,-,-
TGTGCCAGCAGTTTAGGGGGAAGCACTGAAGCTTTCTTT,CASSLGGSTEAFF,TRBJ1-1,TRBV27,-,-
TGCGCCAGCAGTCCTAGCGCCAACTACAATGAGCAGTTCTTC,CASSPSANYNEQFF,TRBJ2-1,TRBV10-2,-,-
TGTGCCAGCAGCCCAAATCCGGGACAGGGGATCGGCGGTGAAGCTTTCTTT,CASSPNPGQGIGGEAFF,TRBJ1-1,TRBV27,TRBD1,-
TGTGCCAGCAGCACACTAGTCTCCTACGAGCAGTACTTC,CASSTLVSYEQYF,TRBJ2-7,TRBV7-9,-,-
TGTGCCAGCTCACGACGACAGGTAGACGACGAGCAGTACTTC,CASSRRQVDDEQYF,TRBJ2-7,TRBV18,-,-
TGCGCCAGCAAGGACAGGAACACTGAAGCTTTCTTT,CASKDRNTEAFF,TRBJ1-1,TRBV4-1,-,few
TGTGCCACCAGCATCAGGGGATCGGGCACAGATACGCAGTATTTT,CATSIRGSGTDTQYF,TRBJ2-3,TRBV15,-,-
TGTGCCAGCAGCTCACTAGCGGGAGGGTCCTACGAGCAGTACTTC,CASSSLAGGSYEQYF,TRBJ2-7,TRBV5-5,TRBD2,-
TGCGCCAGCAGCCAAATGCAGCGGGACGAAACCGGGGAGCTGTTTTTT,CASSQMQRDETGELFF,TRBJ2-2,TRBV4-1,TRBD2,-
TGCAGCGTTGAAGGGCAGTTTCGGGACAACGGATATTTT,CSVEGQFRDNGYF,TRBJ2-3,TRBV29-1,-,-
TGTGCCAGTAGTATGGGGACTAGCGTTAGAAATGAGCAGTTCTTC,CASSMGTSVRNEQFF,TRBJ2-1,TRBV19,TRBD2,-
TGTGCCTGGAGTCCGGGACAGGGACTGGTTGAGCAGTTCTTC,CAWSPGQGLVEQFF,TRBJ2-1,TRBV30,TRBD1,-
TGTGCCAGCATGACCAGGGGCCGGGGCACTGAAGCTTTCTTT,CASMTRGRGTEAFF,TRBJ1-1,TRBV6-1,-,-
TGTGCCACCAGCATTCGGGACAGGTCCTACGAGCAGTACTTC,CATSIRDRSYEQYF,TRBJ2-7,TRBV15,TRBD1,-
TGTGCCAGCAGCTTACCGGAGGGCAGTAGCGGGAGATATGAGACCCAGTACTTC,CASSLPEGSSGRYETQYF,TRBJ2-5,TRBV7-9,TRBD2,-
TGTGCCAGCAGTTTATGGGCAGGGAATCAGCCCCAGCATTTT,CASSLWAGNQPQHF,TRBJ1-5,TRBV27,-,-
TGTGCCAGTAGTGAAAGGACAGTTAACACTGAAGCTTTCTTT,CASSERTVNTEAFF,TRBJ1-1,TRBV19,-,-
TGTGCCAGCAGCGTAGGTTCAGGACAACCCTACGAGCAGTACTTC,CASSVGSGQPYEQYF,TRBJ2-7,TRBV9,-,-
TGTGCCAGCAGGCAGACTAGCGGGCATGAGCAGTTCTTC,CASRQTSGHEQFF,TRBJ2-1,TRBV2,TRBD2,-
TGTGCCAGCAGCGTTTCGAAGGACAGGGGAGACACTGAAGCTTTCTTT,CASSVSKDRGDTEAFF,TRBJ1-1,TRBV9,TRBD1,-
TGTGCCAGCAGCTCGGACTCCTATGGGAACACCGGGGAGCTGTTTTTT,CASSSDSYGNTGELFF,TRBJ2-2,TRBV11-2,-,-
TGTGCCAGCAGTTTCGGCCTAGCGAGCTCGGGTGAGCAGTTCTTC,CASSFGLASSGEQFF,TRBJ2-1,TRBV28,-,-
TGTGCCAGCAGCTCCACCGGAACAACCAAAAACATTCAGTACTTC,CASSSTGTTKNIQYF,TRBJ2-4,TRBV7-9,-,-
TGTGCCAGCAGCGGGCCGTCTGGAAACACCATATATTTT,CASSGPSGNTIYF,TRBJ1-3,TRBV5-6,-,-